A single sample is the source of the 28 T cell receptor beta chains below, sequenced in a study of blood T cell repertoires in COVID-19. The data were produced by immunoSEQ multiplex PCR, yet TCRdb's version contains in-frame clones alone and is incomplete. Here the sample spans about 430,000 clones, approximately 90% being singletons. Specimen: peripheral blood. The receptors derive from a young man with COVID-19, enrolled during active disease.

This clone was observed a single time. The chain recombines TRBV9 with TRBJ2-3, with D maybe TRBD1 (6 bases). The V and J ends lost 0 bases and 4 bases respectively, with 15 bases between them. CDR3 length: 16 amino acids. Germline assignment: CDR1 SGDLS and CDR2 YYNGEE. In DNA form, the CDR3 reads TGTGCCAGCAGCGTAGGAGACAGGCCCGGGGCAGATACGCAGTATTTT. This encodes CASSVGDRPGADTQYF.

V usage is TRBV7-9 and J usage is TRBJ2-5; 11 bases are shared with TRBD1. This CDR3 has 18 amino acids. The junction had 8 bases not matched to a gene; V was cut back by 0 bases and J by 2 bases. Germline V gives CDR1 SEHNR, CDR2 FQNEAQ (reference sequence). CDR3 in DNA: TGTGCCAGCAGCTTAGCCGGGACAGGGGGTTCGGGTCAAGAGACCCAGTACTTC. Amino acids: CASSLAGTGGSGQETQYF.

This clone turned up a few times. This chain connects TRBV7-2 to TRBJ1-5, with D uncertain. The length of the CDR3 is 13 residues. V was pared by 5 bases and J by 5 bases, with 10 bases between. The germline V gene encodes CDR1 SGHTA and CDR2 FQGNSA. The CDR3 DNA sequence: TGTGCCAGCAGCGCCCAGAGGGATCAGCCCCAGCATTTT. Translation: CASSAQRDQPQHF.

The chain links TRBV13 to TRBJ1-2, with 9 bases identical to TRBD1. Trimming removed 0 bases from V and 7 bases from J; junction bases left unmatched: 9. Per germline, CDR1 PRHDT and CDR2 FYEKMQ (reference sequence). The CDR3 is 16 residues long. CDR3 in amino acids: CASSLGLDRGISGYTF. The CDR3 DNA reads as TGTGCCAGCAGCTTAGGCCTTGACAGGGGGATTAGTGGCTACACCTTC.

The V call is TRBV2, the J call TRBJ1-4; 9 bases match TRBD1. The CDR3 length is 16 residues. V gave up 11 bases and J gave up 0 bases; unmatched junction bases: 10. Germline V gene data show CDR1 as SNHLY and CDR2 as FYNNEI. DNA of the CDR3: TGTGCCGGAAGGACAGGGGAAATTGCAACTAATGAAAAACTGTTTTTT. Protein sequence: CAGRTGEIATNEKLFF. Full variable domain (remainder filled in from reference TRBV2 and TRBJ1-4): EPEVTQTPSHQVTQMGQEVILRCVPISNHLYFYWYRQILGQKVEFLVSFYNNEISEKSEIFDDQFSVERPDGSNFTLKIRSTKLEDSAMYFCAGRTGEIATNEKLFFGSGTQLSVL.

The chain recombines TRBV19 with TRBJ2-1; TRBD1 matches at 8 bases. The CDR3 sequence is 16 residues long. The germline CDR1 and CDR2 sequences are LNHDA and SQIVND (reference sequence). The junction had 11 bases not matched to a gene; V was cut back by 5 bases and J by 5 bases. DNA of the CDR3: TGTGCCAGTAGTGCCCCCAGGACAGGGAACCACAATGAGCAGTTCTTC. Translation gives CASSAPRTGNHNEQFF.

The chain is built from TRBV5-1 and TRBJ1-1; 7 positions match TRBD1. The germline gives CDR1 SGHRS, CDR2 YFSETQ. After removal of 2 bases from V and 0 bases from J, the junction contained 4 bases not matched to a gene. The CDR3 loop spans 15 amino acids. The CDR3 here is CASSLQGMLNTEAFF. The CDR3 nucleotides read TGCGCCAGCAGCTTACAGGGGATGTTGAACACTGAAGCTTTCTTT.

This chain links TRBV7-6 with TRBJ2-7, with a weak D call TRBD2 (5 bases). Per the germline V gene, CDR1 is SGHVS and CDR2 is FNYEAQ. Trimming took off 8 bases at V and 0 bases at J, with 14 bases between the two ends. The CDR3 runs 14 residues. The CDR3 here is CASARPGNSYEQYF. The CDR3 DNA sequence: TGTGCCAGCGCCCGACCGGGGAACTCCTACGAGCAGTACTTC. The full variable domain, completed using reference TRBV7-6 and TRBJ2-7, is GAGVSQSPRYKVTKRGQDVALRCDPISGHVSLYWYRQALGQGPEFLTYFNYEAQQDKSGLPNDRFSAERPEGSISTLTIQRTEQRDSAMYRCASARPGNSYEQYFGPGTRLTVT.

The rearrangement joins TRBV19 to TRBJ2-5, with 7 nucleotides matching TRBD1. This CDR3 comprises 18 residues. CDR1 and CDR2 (germline): LNHDA, SQIVND (reference sequence). After removal of 2 bases from V and 4 bases from J, the junction contained 16 bases not matched to a gene. In DNA, the CDR3 is TGTGCCAGTAGTATAACGGGGCCTGGAGCAGGGGGTTCAGAGACCCAGTACTTC. Its protein product is CASSITGPGAGGSETQYF. Based on the CDR3 plus reference TRBV19 and TRBJ2-5, the full variable domain is DGGITQSPKYLFRKEGQNVTLSCEQNLNHDAMYWYRQDPGQGLRLIYYSQIVNDFQKGDIAEGYSVSREKKESFPLTVTSAQKNPTAFYLCASSITGPGAGGSETQYFGPGTRLLVL.

The J gene is TRBJ1-3, the V gene TRBV4-1; D may be TRBD1 (5 bases). This CDR3 contains 15 residues. Per germline, CDR1 MGHRA and CDR2 YSYEKL. V gave up 1 base and J gave up 4 bases, with 11 bases separating them. In nucleotides, the CDR3 is TGCGCCAGCAGCCAAGGTGGGCAGGGAGGAAACACCATATATTTT. Translation: CASSQGGQGGNTIYF.

The chain carries TRBV5-6 and TRBJ1-5, with 7 bases fitting TRBD1. V dropped 2 bases and J dropped 5; count of bases not matched to a gene: 10. CDR3 length: 16 amino acids. Germline V gene data show CDR1 as SGHDT and CDR2 as YYEEEE. CDR3 in DNA: TGTGCCAGCAGCTTCAACTACGGGACAGATTATCAGCCCCAGCATTTT. This codes for CASSFNYGTDYQPQHF. Based on the CDR3 plus reference TRBV5-6 and TRBJ1-5, the full variable domain is DAGVTQSPTHLIKTRGQQVTLRCSPKSGHDTVSWYQQALGQGPQFIFQYYEEEERQRGNFPDRFSGHQFPNYSSELNVNALLLGDSALYLCASSFNYGTDYQPQHFGDGTRLSIL.

The gene calls are TRBV5-1 and TRBJ2-7; the match to TRBD1 covers 10 bases. Trimming took 4 bases from V and 5 from J; bases not matched to a gene: 6. The CDR3 consists of 14 residues. From germline, CDR1 is SGHRS and CDR2 YFSETQ. The CDR3 loop is CASSLPGQGNEQYF. In DNA, the CDR3 is TGCGCCAGCAGCCTGCCGGGACAGGGGAACGAGCAGTACTTC.

The chain recombines TRBV5-1 with TRBJ2-2, with TRBD2 matching 11 bases. The CDR3 totals 17 residues. Trimming at V came to 4 bases and at J to 0 bases, leaving 5 bases not matched to a gene. Germline-derived CDR1 and CDR2 are SGHRS and YFSETQ. The CDR3 loop reads CASSPSLAGANTGELFF. The CDR3 DNA reads TGCGCCAGCAGCCCGTCACTAGCGGGAGCGAACACCGGGGAGCTGTTTTTT.

As for this clone: Other DNA sequences in the sample encode the same CDR3. The chain uses TRBV12-3 or TRBV12-4 and TRBJ2-7; TRBD2 is a possible D gene (6 bases). CDR3 length: 13 residues. Trimming removed 2 bases at V and 3 bases at J, with 8 bases between. The CDR3 spells CASSLLRGYEQYF. DNA of the CDR3: TGTGCCAGCAGTTTACTGCGGGGCTACGAGCAGTACTTC.

This chain connects TRBV2 to TRBJ1-6; no definite D call. This CDR3 contains 14 residues. Trimming left V 1 base short and J 9 bases short, with 10 bases between. The germline V gene encodes CDR1 SNHLY and CDR2 FYNNEI. CDR3 amino acids: CASSEGSDISPLHF. CDR3 bases: TGTGCCAGCAGTGAAGGGAGTGATATTTCACCCCTCCACTTT.

The chain is built from TRBV18 and TRBJ2-5, with D unclear. Between the trimmed V and J ends, which lost 1 base and 1 base, there was a span of 7 bases. This CDR3 contains 14 residues. Germline CDR1 KGHSH, CDR2 LQKENI. CDR3: CASSPLETQETQYF. The DNA of the CDR3 is TGTGCCAGCTCACCACTGGAGACCCAAGAGACCCAGTACTTC. The variable domain in full, completed from reference TRBV18 and TRBJ2-5, reads NAGVMQNPRHLVRRRGQEARLRCSPMKGHSHVYWYRQLPEEGLKFMVYLQKENIIDESGMPKERFSAEFPKEGPSILRIQQVVRGDSAAYFCASSPLETQETQYFGPGTRLLVL.

For the CDR3, the DNA is TGCGCCAGCAGTCTAACAGGGGTCACTGAAGCTTTCTTT. Translation gives CASSLTGVTEAFF. V usage is TRBV10-2 and J usage is TRBJ1-1; 7 nucleotides agree with TRBD1. CDR1 is WSHSY, CDR2 SAAADI, per germline. Trimming removed 5 bases from V and 4 bases from J; junction bases left unmatched: 4. CDR3 size: 13 residues.

This clone was seen only a few times. The chain couples TRBV7-9 to TRBJ2-2; 10 positions agree with TRBD2. Germline CDR1 and CDR2: SEHNR and FQNEAQ (reference sequence). With 6 bases clipped from V and 4 bases from J, the junction kept 11 bases outside the gene matches. The CDR3 runs to 17 residues. The CDR3, as DNA: TGTGCCAGCAGTAACCGAGCGGGGGGGCCGCCCACCGGGGAGCTGTTTTTT. Its protein product is CASSNRAGGPPTGELFF. Variable domain in full (rest from reference TRBV7-9 and TRBJ2-2): DTGVSQNPRHKITKRGQNVTFRCDPISEHNRLYWYRQTLGQGPEFLTYFQNEAQLEKSRLLSDRFSAERPKGSFSTLEIQRTEQGDSAMYLCASSNRAGGPPTGELFFGEGSRLTVL.

This clone was counted once. This chain joins TRBV28 and TRBJ2-7, with D possibly TRBD2 on 6 matching bases. Trimming cost V 5 bases and J 2 bases, with 13 bases left between them. The CDR3 is made up of 14 amino acids. The V gene's germline CDR1 is MDHEN and CDR2 SYDVKM. CDR3 protein: CASSPDGGAYEQYF. In nucleotides, the CDR3 is TGTGCCAGCAGTCCGGACGGGGGAGCCTACGAGCAGTACTTC. Full variable domain (remainder filled in from reference TRBV28 and TRBJ2-7): DVKVTQSSRYLVKRTGEKVFLECVQDMDHENMFWYRQDPGLGLRLIYFSYDVKMKEKGDIPEGYSVSREKKERFSLILESASTNQTSMYLCASSPDGGAYEQYFGPGTRLTVT.

This clone was seen a few times. J is TRBJ1-3 and V is TRBV9; TRBD1 is a possible D gene (6 bases). This CDR3 region has 14 residues. Looked up from germline, CDR1 is SGDLS and CDR2 is YYNGEE. V dropped 0 bases and J dropped 2 bases, with 6 bases sitting between them. CDR3 nucleotide sequence: TGTGCCAGCAGCGTAGGGGGGCCTGGAAACACCATATATTTT. Protein sequence: CASSVGGPGNTIYF.

The V and J genes are TRBV5-4 and TRBJ2-5, with TRBD1 matching over 8 bases. Germline V gene data show CDR1 as SGHNT and CDR2 as YYREEE (reference sequence). This CDR3 contains 14 residues. Losses at the gene ends were 1 base for V and 1 base for J; bases not matched to a gene: 0. CDR3 nucleotide sequence: TGTGCCAGCAGCTTGACAGGGGGCCAAGAGACCCAGTACTTC. Encoded protein: CASSLTGGQETQYF.

V gene TRBV25-1 combines with J gene TRBJ1-1; 7 nucleotides match TRBD1. V lost 5 bases, J lost 1 base, and 7 bases stayed unmatched. The germline V gene encodes CDR1 MGHDK and CDR2 SYGVNS. The length of the CDR3 is 15 residues. The CDR3, as DNA: TGTGCCAGCAGTCCGCGACAGGGTGGGAACACTGAAGCTTTCTTT. It specifies CASSPRQGGNTEAFF.

This chain uses TRBV5-4 with TRBJ2-7; 7 nucleotides line up with TRBD1. V dropped 4 bases and J dropped 3; count of bases not matched to a gene: 7. The CDR3 is 14 amino acids. The germline V gene has CDR1 SGHNT and CDR2 YYREEE (reference sequence). The CDR3 coding sequence is TGTGCCAGCAGCAAAGGACAGGCAGACTACGAGCAGTACTTC. This gives the protein CASSKGQADYEQYF.

The rearrangement links TRBV6-6 to TRBJ2-3; 13 bases match TRBD2. The CDR3 length is 15 residues. Germline trimming cut 6 bases from V and 7 bases from J; bases unmatched to any gene: 7. CDR1 and CDR2 from the germline V gene are MNHNY and SVGAGI (reference sequence). The CDR3 bases are TGTGCCAGCAGCCCCACTAGCGGGGGGGCTTATACGCAGTATTTT. Its translation is CASSPTSGGAYTQYF.

The CDR3 is CAWSVSETQYF. CDR3 bases: TGTGCCTGGAGTGTTTCGGAGACCCAGTACTTC. This rearrangement joins TRBV30 to TRBJ2-5; D call uncertain. The CDR3 extends over 11 amino acids. CDR1 is GTSNPN and CDR2 is SVGIG in the germline V gene (reference sequence). The germline V and J ends were trimmed by 0 bases and 5 bases, with 4 bases remaining between them.

V gene TRBV5-1 combines with J gene TRBJ1-2, with a possible D match to TRBD1 (5 bases). Germline V gene sequence: CDR1 SGHRS, CDR2 YFSETQ. The CDR3 has 13 residues. Trimming left V 2 bases short and J 10 bases short, with 15 bases between. The DNA for the CDR3 is TGCGCCAGCAGCTTTGATACAGGACGTTCCTACACCTTC. Residues: CASSFDTGRSYTF.

The chain joins TRBV14 to TRBJ1-3, with D uncertain. V was cut by 6 bases and J by 0 bases, with 12 bases left in between. Germline values: CDR1 SGHDN, CDR2 FVKESK. The CDR3 runs to 15 residues. CDR3 loop: CASRPSGSSGNTIYF. CDR3 nucleotide sequence: TGTGCCAGCAGGCCCTCCGGGAGCTCTGGAAACACCATATATTTT.

The V call is TRBV28, the J call TRBJ2-7; 9 bases fit TRBD2. This CDR3 is built from 15 residues. The germline gives CDR1 MDHEN, CDR2 SYDVKM. V was pared by 4 bases and J by 6 bases, with 10 bases of the junction left unmatched. CDR3 loop: CASSSQPAGGIEQYF. DNA of the CDR3: TGTGCCAGCAGTTCTCAACCCGCGGGAGGGATCGAGCAGTACTTC.